These T cell receptor beta chains were read from a single sample in a study of identical twins. TCRdb reprocessed the 5' RACE reads via MiXCR and lists one record per CDR3 protein. This sample has about 100,000 distinct CDR3 sequences, with about 5.6% found just once. The sequencing input was memory T cells sorted from blood. The origin of the receptors is a woman in her forties or fifties in good health. Each CDR3 is given with its conserved first and last residue. Fields, in order: J gene, V gene, D gene, clone size, CDR3 DNA, CDR3 protein. D genes are given only for firm matches. Not all rows give a size; the values are once, few, many and, for expanded clones, a class.

J: TRBJ1-2
V: TRBV14
D: TRBD1
size: few
DNA: TGTGCCAGCAGCCGAGGGACAGCCTATGGCTACACCTTC
CDR3: CASSRGTAYGYTF

J: TRBJ1-5
V: TRBV5-1
D: NA
size: many
DNA: TGCGCCAGCAGCCCCCTGCCGGGGCAGCCCCAGCATTTT
CDR3: CASSPLPGQPQHF

J: TRBJ1-4
V: TRBV18
D: NA
size: many
DNA: TGTGCCAGCTCACCAGGACCAAATAATGAAAAACTGTTTTTT
CDR3: CASSPGPNNEKLFF

J: TRBJ1-5
V: TRBV5-5
D: NA
size: NA
DNA: TGTGCCAGCAGCTTGGAAAGTGGGCCCCAGCATTTT
CDR3: CASSLESGPQHF

J: TRBJ2-2
V: TRBV19
D: NA
size: few
DNA: TGTGCCAGTAGGGTAACCGGGGAGCTGTTTTTT
CDR3: CASRVTGELFF

J: TRBJ2-1
V: TRBV5-5
D: NA
size: many
DNA: TGTGCCAGCACTCTGACCCTAGCGAATAATGAGCAGTTCTTC
CDR3: CASTLTLANNEQFF

J: TRBJ2-5
V: TRBV14
D: NA
size: few
DNA: TGTGCCAGCAGCCCAGCTCAACAGGGTACCCAGTACTTC
CDR3: CASSPAQQGTQYF

J: TRBJ2-2
V: TRBV12-3/TRBV12-4
D: NA
size: many
DNA: TGTGCCAGCAGTCCGTTACTAGTAGCCGGGGAGCTGTTTTTT
CDR3: CASSPLLVAGELFF

J: TRBJ1-2
V: TRBV5-6
D: NA
size: NA
DNA: TGTGCCAGCAGCCCGGGACGGTCCTTCTATGGCTACACCTTC
CDR3: CASSPGRSFYGYTF

J: TRBJ2-3
V: TRBV18
D: TRBD2
size: many
DNA: TGTGCCAGCTCACCGGTGGCTAGCGGGAGCACAGATACGCAGTATTTT
CDR3: CASSPVASGSTDTQYF

J: TRBJ2-3
V: TRBV3-1
D: TRBD2
size: many
DNA: TGTGCCAGCAGATCGACTAGCGGGAGGGGGACTTCGACAGATACGCAGTATTTT
CDR3: CASRSTSGRGTSTDTQYF

J: TRBJ2-3
V: TRBV12-3/TRBV12-4
D: TRBD2
size: many
DNA: TGTGCCAGCAGGCGAGCGGGATCGACAGATACGCAGTATTTT
CDR3: CASRRAGSTDTQYF

J: TRBJ1-1
V: TRBV12-3/TRBV12-4
D: TRBD1
size: many
DNA: TGTGCCAGCAGTTTAAGGGGGCGGAACACTGAAGCTTTCTTT
CDR3: CASSLRGRNTEAFF

J: TRBJ2-1
V: TRBV19
D: TRBD1
size: many
DNA: TGTGCCAGTAGTATAGACTTATCCGGGACAGGGTGGTTCTTC
CDR3: CASSIDLSGTGWFF

J: TRBJ1-6
V: TRBV6-4
D: NA
size: few
DNA: TGTGCCAGCAGTGAAACAGATAATTCACCCCTCCACTTT
CDR3: CASSETDNSPLHF

J: TRBJ1-2
V: TRBV5-1
D: NA
size: many
DNA: TGCGCCAGCAGCCCCCAGCAAGGGAGCTATGGCTACACCTTC
CDR3: CASSPQQGSYGYTF

J: TRBJ2-5
V: TRBV30
D: NA
size: few
DNA: TGTGCCTGGAGTCCCCCATGGACGGCGAGTGAGACCCAGTACTTC
CDR3: CAWSPPWTASETQYF

J: TRBJ2-5
V: TRBV18
D: TRBD1
size: many
DNA: TGTGCCAGCTCACCCTATATCGCTGGACAGGCGTTAGAGACCCAGTACTTC
CDR3: CASSPYIAGQALETQYF

J: TRBJ2-5
V: TRBV3-1
D: NA
size: many
DNA: TGTGCCAGCAGCCAAGAAACGCGGAGTCGGGAGACCCAGTACTTC
CDR3: CASSQETRSRETQYF

J: TRBJ2-4
V: TRBV29-1
D: TRBD1
size: many
DNA: TGCAGCGGTGGACAGGGGGGGAACATTCAGTACTTC
CDR3: CSGGQGGNIQYF